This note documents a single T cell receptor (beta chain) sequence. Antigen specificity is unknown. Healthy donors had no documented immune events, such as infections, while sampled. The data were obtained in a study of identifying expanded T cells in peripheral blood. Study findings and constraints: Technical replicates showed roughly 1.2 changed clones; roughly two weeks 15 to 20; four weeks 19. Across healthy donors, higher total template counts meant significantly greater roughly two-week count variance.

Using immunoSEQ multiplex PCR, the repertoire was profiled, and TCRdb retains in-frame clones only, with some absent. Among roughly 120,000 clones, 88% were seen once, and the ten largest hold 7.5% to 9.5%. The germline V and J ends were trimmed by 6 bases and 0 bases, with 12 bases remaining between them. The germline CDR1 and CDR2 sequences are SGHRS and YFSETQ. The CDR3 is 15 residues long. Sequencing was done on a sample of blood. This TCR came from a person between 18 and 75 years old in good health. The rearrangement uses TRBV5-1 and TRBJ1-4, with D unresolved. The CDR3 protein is CASTLMGATNEKLFF. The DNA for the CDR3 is TGCGCCAGCACCTTAATGGGTGCAACTAATGAAAAACTGTTTTTT.